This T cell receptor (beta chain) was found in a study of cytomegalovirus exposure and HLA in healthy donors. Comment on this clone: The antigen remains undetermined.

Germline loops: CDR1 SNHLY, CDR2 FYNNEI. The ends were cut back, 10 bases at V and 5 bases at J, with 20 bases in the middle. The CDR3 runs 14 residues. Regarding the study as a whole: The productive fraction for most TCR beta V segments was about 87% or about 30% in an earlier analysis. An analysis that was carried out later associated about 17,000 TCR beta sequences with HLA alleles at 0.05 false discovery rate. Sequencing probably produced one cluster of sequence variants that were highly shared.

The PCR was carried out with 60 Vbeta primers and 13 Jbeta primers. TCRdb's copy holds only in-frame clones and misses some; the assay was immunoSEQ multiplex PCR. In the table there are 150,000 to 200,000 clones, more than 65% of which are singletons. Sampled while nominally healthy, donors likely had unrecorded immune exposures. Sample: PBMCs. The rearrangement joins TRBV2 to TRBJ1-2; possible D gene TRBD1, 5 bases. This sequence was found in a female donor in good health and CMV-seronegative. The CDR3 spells CANSLDSSWYGYTF. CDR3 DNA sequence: TGTGCCAACTCCCTCGACAGCTCGTGGTATGGCTACACCTTC.